Below, one T cell receptor beta chain is given with its context. This sample is part of a study of T cells in Graves' hyperthyroidism and ophthalmopathy. Study overall: At the time of initial diagnosis and before any treatment, peripheral blood was collected.

Researchers took RNA transcripts and amplified the TCR beta CDR3 regions from them. HTBI primers drove first-round RT-PCR of the TCR CDR3. TCRdb itself ran the multiplex PCR reads through MiXCR, one entry per CDR3 protein. This sample has hundreds of thousands of distinct CDR3 sequences, with about a sixth found just once. This CDR3 has 16 amino acids. Trimming removed 4 bases at V and 0 bases at J, with 10 bases between. Graves' hyperthyroidism showing no ophthalmopathy progression within 18 months was considered stable. Among the patients, aged 18 to 65, hyperthyroidism was newly diagnosed and had lasted under 2 months. Orbital computed tomography, thyroid ultrasound, serum thyroxine and TRAb, and clinical symptoms together informed the diagnoses.

The chain employs TRBV12-3 or TRBV12-4 and TRBJ1-6, with a weak D call TRBD1 (5 bases). What was sequenced was blood. The sequence was collected from a woman younger than 35 with Graves' hyperthyroidism. DNA of the CDR3: TGTGCCAGCAGTTATTCGGGACCCTCCTATAATTCACCCCTCCACTTT. This sequence encodes CASSYSGPSYNSPLHF.